The 3 T cell receptor beta chains below all came from one sample that was sequenced in a study of T cell clonality in common variable immunodeficiency. Study-level results: In common variable immunodeficiency, TCR beta chains reportedly carried fewer deletions and N-nucleotide insertions.

The antigens these receptors bind are not known. Only in-frame clones appear in the TCRdb table, and some are missing; sequencing was by immunoSEQ multiplex PCR. There are about 28,000 clones in the sample, none observed a single time. The sequencing input was peripheral blood mononuclear cells. These receptors were obtained from a human donor with common variable immunodeficiency.

This clone has more than one count but fewer than ten. The sequenced fragment ends 3 residues before the CDR3 boundary, so the rest is inferred from the germline J gene. The chain recombines TRBV7-9 with TRBJ2-7; maybe TRBD1 (5 bases). V shed 4 bases and J shed 2 bases, with 15 bases lying between them. The CDR3 extends over 15 amino acids. The V gene's germline CDR1 is SEHNR and CDR2 FQNEAQ (reference sequence). The CDR3 DNA, read in part, is TGTGCCAGCAGCTCCCGACTCGACAGCGCCTACGAG. Its translation: CASSSRLDSAYE. Given in full, the CDR3 is CASSSRLDSAYEQYF.

On this clone: Coverage ceases 3 residues before the CDR3 finishes, and the germline J gene fills in the end. The chain combines TRBV20-1 with TRBJ2-5; TRBD2 might be the D (5 bases). Between the trimmed V and J ends, which lost 5 bases and 5 bases, there was a span of 18 bases. This CDR3 has 14 residues. Germline V CDR1 and CDR2: DFQATT, SNEGSKA (reference sequence). The CDR3: CSAPLDWVGETQYF. CDR3 DNA (partial): TGCAGTGCTCCACTAGATTGGGTGGGGGAGACC.

This clone was counted between two and nine times. The read halts 3 residues ahead of the CDR3 end, with the missing end drawn from the germline J gene. The V and J genes are TRBV2 and TRBJ2-1, with 9 bases lining up with TRBD2. Germline CDR1 is SNHLY and CDR2 is FYNNEI. Trimming cost V 7 bases and J 3 bases; bases outside gene matches: 7. CDR3 length equals 15 residues. CDR3 DNA, as far as it was read: TGTGCCAGCACTCCGGGACTAGCATTCTACAATGAG. Amino acid sequence: CASTPGLAFYNE. The complete CDR3 reads CASTPGLAFYNEQFF.